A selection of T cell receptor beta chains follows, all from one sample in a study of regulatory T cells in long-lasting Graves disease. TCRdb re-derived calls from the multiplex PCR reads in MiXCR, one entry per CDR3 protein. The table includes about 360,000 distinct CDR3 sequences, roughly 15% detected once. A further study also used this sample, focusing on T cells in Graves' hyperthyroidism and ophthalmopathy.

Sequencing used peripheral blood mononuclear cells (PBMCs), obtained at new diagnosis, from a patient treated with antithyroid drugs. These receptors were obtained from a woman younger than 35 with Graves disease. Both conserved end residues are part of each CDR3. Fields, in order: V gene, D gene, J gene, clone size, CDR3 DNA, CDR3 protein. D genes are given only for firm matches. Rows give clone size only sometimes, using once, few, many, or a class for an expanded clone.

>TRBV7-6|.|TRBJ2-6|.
TGTGCCAGCAGCTACAGGGCTGGGGCCAACGTCCTGACTTTC
CASSYRAGANVLTF
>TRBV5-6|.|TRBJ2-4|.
TGTGCCAGCAGCTCCCGGACGCTGTACATTCAGTACTTC
CASSSRTLYIQYF
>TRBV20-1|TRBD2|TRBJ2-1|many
TGCAGTGCTAGAGATAGTAGCGGGAGGGCCTATGAGCAGTTCTTC
CSARDSSGRAYEQFF
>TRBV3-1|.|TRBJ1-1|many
TGTGCCAGCAGCCAAGGGACCCAGTACACTGAAGCTTTCTTT
CASSQGTQYTEAFF
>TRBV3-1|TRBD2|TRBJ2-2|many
TGTGCCAGCAGTCCCCAATTCCCTAGCGGGATTAACACCGGGGAGCTGTTTTTT
CASSPQFPSGINTGELFF
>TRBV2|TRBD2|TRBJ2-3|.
TGTGCCAGCGCGGGAGAGGTTGGTACGCAGTATTTT
CASAGEVGTQYF
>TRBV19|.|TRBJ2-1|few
TGTGCCAGTAGTATGGAAGCTAGCCAGTTCTTC
CASSMEASQFF
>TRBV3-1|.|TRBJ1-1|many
TGTGCCAGCCAGGGAGCTCAAGCTTTCTTT
CASQGAQAFF
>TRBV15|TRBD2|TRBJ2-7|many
TGTGCCACCAGCAGAGATTCCCCTACGGGACTAGCCTTTTGGTACGAGCAGTACTTC
CATSRDSPTGLAFWYEQYF
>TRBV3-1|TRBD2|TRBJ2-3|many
TGTGCCAGCAGCCAGCTAGCGGGGGGGAGCACAGATACGCAGTATTTT
CASSQLAGGSTDTQYF
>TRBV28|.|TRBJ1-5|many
TGTGCCGGGGGAGGGGGGCAGGGGAACAATCAGCCCCAGCATTTT
CAGGGGQGNNQPQHF
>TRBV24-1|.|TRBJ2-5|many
TGTGCCACCAGCACCAGAAGAGATCCTTCCGAGACCCAGTACTTC
CATSTRRDPSETQYF
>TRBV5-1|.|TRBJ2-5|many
TGCGCCAGCAGCCCGGAGGAGCGACTTCTGTACCAAGAGACCCAGTACTTC
CASSPEERLLYQETQYF
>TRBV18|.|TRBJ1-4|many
TGTGCCAGCTCACCACCGGGTGAAAAACTGTTTTTT
CASSPPGEKLFF
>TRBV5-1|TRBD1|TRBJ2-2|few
TGCGCCAGCGCCTCCGGGACAGCCGCGAACACCGGGGAGCTGTTTTTT
CASASGTAANTGELFF
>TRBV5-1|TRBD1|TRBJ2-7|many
TGCGCCAGCAGCTACCAACAGGGGTCCTACGAGCAGTACTTC
CASSYQQGSYEQYF
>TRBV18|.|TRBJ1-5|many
TGTGCCAGCTCACCGAGGGCAGGGATTAGCAATCAGCCCCAGCATTTT
CASSPRAGISNQPQHF
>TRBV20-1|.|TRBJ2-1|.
TGCAGTGCTAGGCAGGGGACGGTGAATGAGCAGTTCTTC
CSARQGTVNEQFF
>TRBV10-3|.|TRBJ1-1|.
TGTGCCATCAGTGAGTCGGGGGGGAGAGAAGCTTTCTTT
CAISESGGREAFF
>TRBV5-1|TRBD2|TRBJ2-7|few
TGCGCCAGCAGCTTGGGGCTAGCGGGGGGTGGGGTCTACGAGCAGTACTTC
CASSLGLAGGGVYEQYF
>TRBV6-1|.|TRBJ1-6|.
TGTGCCAGCAGTGAAGTTGGCAGCACCCGATCACCCCTCCACTTT
CASSEVGSTRSPLHF
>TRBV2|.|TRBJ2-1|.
TGTGCCAGCAGTGACGTCTCCGCGGGTAATGAGCAGTTCTTC
CASSDVSAGNEQFF